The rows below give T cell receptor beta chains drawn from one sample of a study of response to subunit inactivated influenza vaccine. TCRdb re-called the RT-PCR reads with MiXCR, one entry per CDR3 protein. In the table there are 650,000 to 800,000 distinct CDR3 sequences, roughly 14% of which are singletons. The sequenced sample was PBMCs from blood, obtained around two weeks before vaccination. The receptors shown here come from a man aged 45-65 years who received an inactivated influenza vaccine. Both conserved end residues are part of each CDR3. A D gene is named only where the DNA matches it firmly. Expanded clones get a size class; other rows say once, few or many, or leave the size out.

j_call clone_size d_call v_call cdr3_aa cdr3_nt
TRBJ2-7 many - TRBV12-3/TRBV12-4 CASSLRAAKGSYEQYF TGTGCCAGCAGTTTAAGGGCAGCCAAGGGGTCCTACGAGCAGTACTTC
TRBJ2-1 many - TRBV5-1 CASSPRLAAYNEQFF TGCGCCAGCAGCCCCCGTCTAGCAGCTTACAATGAGCAGTTCTTC
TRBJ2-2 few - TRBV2 CASSGGGANTGELFF TGTGCCAGCAGTGGAGGGGGTGCGAACACCGGGGAGCTGTTTTTT
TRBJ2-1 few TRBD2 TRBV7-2 CASSFGASGGGSYNEQFF TGTGCCAGCAGCTTTGGCGCTAGCGGGGGGGGCTCCTACAATGAGCAGTTCTTC
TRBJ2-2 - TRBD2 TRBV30 CAWSTGAGLNTGELFF TGTGCCTGGAGTACCGGAGCGGGGTTGAACACCGGGGAGCTGTTTTTT
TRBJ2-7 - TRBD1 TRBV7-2 CASSIPGGQGPTQYF TGTGCCAGCAGCATACCCGGTGGACAGGGACCAACGCAGTACTTC
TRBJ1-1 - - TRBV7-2 CASSLARVSRAFEAFF TGTGCCAGCAGCTTAGCGAGAGTTTCGCGGGCTTTTGAAGCTTTCTTT
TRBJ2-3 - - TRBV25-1 CGSSLDGNYTDTQYF TGTGGCAGCAGTCTGGACGGAAACTACACAGATACGCAGTATTTT
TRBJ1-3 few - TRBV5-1 CASSPERGNTIYF TGCGCCAGCAGCCCGGAACGGGGGAACACCATATATTTT
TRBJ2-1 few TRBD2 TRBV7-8 CASSSAGGAPYNEQFF TGTGCCAGCAGCTCCGCGGGGGGGGCGCCTTACAATGAGCAGTTCTTC
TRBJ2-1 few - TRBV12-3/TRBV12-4 CASSLQESSYNEQFF TGTGCCAGCAGTCTCCAGGAGAGCTCCTACAATGAGCAGTTCTTC
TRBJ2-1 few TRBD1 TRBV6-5 CASSYHRGRGQDEQFF TGTGCCAGCAGTTACCACAGGGGTCGTGGGCAGGATGAGCAGTTCTTC
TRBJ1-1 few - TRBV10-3 CAISPLEGTEAFF TGTGCCATCAGTCCCCTTGAGGGCACTGAAGCTTTCTTT
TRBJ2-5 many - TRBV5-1 CASSLGNQETQYF TGTGCCAGCAGTTTAGGGAATCAAGAGACCCAGTACTTC
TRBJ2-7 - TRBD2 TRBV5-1 CASSYGTSGVGEQYF TGCGCCAGCAGCTATGGGACTAGCGGGGTGGGCGAGCAGTACTTC
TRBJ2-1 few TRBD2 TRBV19 CASSAMTSDYNEQFF TGTGCCAGTAGTGCGATGACTAGCGATTACAATGAGCAGTTCTTC
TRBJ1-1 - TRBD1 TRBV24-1 CATSDGQGRTSEAFF TGTGCCACCAGTGATGGACAGGGGAGGACTTCTGAAGCTTTCTTT
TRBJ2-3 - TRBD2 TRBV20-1 CSAQSTGGSTDTQYF TGCAGTGCACAGAGCACGGGGGGGAGCACAGATACGCAGTATTTT
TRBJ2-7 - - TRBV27 CASSPQGGRRYEQYF TGTGCCAGCAGTCCCCAGGGTGGGAGAAGGTACGAGCAGTACTTC
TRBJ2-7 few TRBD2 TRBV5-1 CASSLTSGGPYEQYF TGCGCCAGCAGCTTGACTAGCGGGGGTCCCTACGAGCAGTACTTC
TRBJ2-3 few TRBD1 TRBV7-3 CASSLLQGPLNF TGTGCCAGCAGCTTACTACAGGGGCCCCTGAATTTT
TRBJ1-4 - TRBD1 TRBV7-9 CASSRDSNEKLFF TGTGCCAGCAGCCGGGACAGCAATGAAAAACTGTTTTTT
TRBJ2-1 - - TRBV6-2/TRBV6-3 CASSYLLTDEQFF TGTGCCAGCAGTTACCTTCTGACAGATGAGCAGTTCTTC
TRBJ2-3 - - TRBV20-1 CRVGEGRGRKDTQYF TGCAGAGTCGGGGAGGGCAGGGGGCGGAAAGATACGCAGTATTTT
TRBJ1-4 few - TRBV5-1 CASSLSLATGSLPTNEKLFF TGCGCCAGCAGCTTGAGCCTGGCGACAGGTTCTTTGCCAACTAATGAAAAACTGTTTTTT
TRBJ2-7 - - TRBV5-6 CASSFIEGMGPYEQYF TGTGCCAGCAGCTTTATTGAGGGGATGGGCCCCTACGAGCAGTACTTC
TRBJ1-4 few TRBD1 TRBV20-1 CSAREGAQEKLFF TGCAGTGCTAGGGAGGGGGCGCAAGAAAAACTGTTTTTT
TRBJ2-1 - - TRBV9 CASSVGTHSYNEQFF TGTGCCAGCAGCGTAGGGACCCACTCCTACAATGAGCAGTTCTTC
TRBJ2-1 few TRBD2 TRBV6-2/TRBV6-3 CASRIAGGQRKQFF TGTGCCAGTAGAATAGCGGGAGGGCAAAGGAAGCAGTTCTTC
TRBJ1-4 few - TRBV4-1 CASSQGGTRTMNEKLFF TGCGCCAGCAGCCAAGGGGGGACACGAACCATGAATGAAAAACTGTTTTTT
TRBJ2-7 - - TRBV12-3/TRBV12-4 CASSLRVQGTEQYF TGTGCCAGCAGTTTAAGGGTCCAGGGAACCGAGCAGTACTTC
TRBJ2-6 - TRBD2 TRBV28 CATSSGRASGANVLTF TGTGCCACCTCTAGCGGGAGGGCCAGTGGGGCCAACGTCCTGACTTTC
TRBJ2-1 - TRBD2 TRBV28 CASTSGLATNEQFF TGTGCCAGCACCTCGGGACTAGCGACAAATGAGCAGTTCTTC
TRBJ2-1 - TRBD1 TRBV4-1 CASSQGAQGATWTEQFF TGCGCCAGCAGCCAAGGGGCACAGGGGGCCACCTGGACCGAGCAGTTCTTC
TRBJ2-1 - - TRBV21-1 CASSKGNRGGFNEQFF TGTGCCAGCAGCAAAGGGAACAGGGGCGGTTTTAATGAGCAGTTCTTC
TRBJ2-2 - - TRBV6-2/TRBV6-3 CASSYPTALSGYTGELFF TGTGCCAGCAGTTACCCCACTGCACTGTCAGGTTACACCGGGGAGCTGTTTTTT
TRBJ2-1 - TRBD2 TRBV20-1 CSARTSGSYNEQFF TGCAGTGCAAGGACTAGCGGGAGCTACAATGAGCAGTTCTTC
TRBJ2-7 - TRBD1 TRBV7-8 CASSGRDRASSYEQYF TGTGCCAGCAGCGGCCGGGACAGGGCCAGCTCCTACGAGCAGTACTTC
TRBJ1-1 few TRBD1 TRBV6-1 CASRGTGGHTEAFF TGTGCCAGCAGAGGGACAGGGGGCCACACTGAAGCTTTCTTT
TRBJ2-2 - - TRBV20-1 CSARAAGNTGELFF TGCAGTGCTAGAGCGGCCGGAAACACCGGGGAGCTGTTTTTT
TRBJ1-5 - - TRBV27 CASSFRGDSDNQPQHF TGTGCCAGCAGTTTTCGCGGGGACTCTGACAATCAGCCCCAGCATTTT
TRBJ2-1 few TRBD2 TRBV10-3 CAISGVWRGDSYNEQFF TGTGCCATCAGTGGGGTTTGGCGGGGGGACTCCTACAATGAGCAGTTCTTC
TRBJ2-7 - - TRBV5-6 CASSSSSEQYF TGTGCCAGCAGCTCGTCCTCCGAGCAGTACTTC
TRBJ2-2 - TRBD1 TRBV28 CASRLQGAKNTGELFF TGTGCCAGCAGGTTACAGGGGGCAAAGAACACCGGGGAGCTGTTTTTT
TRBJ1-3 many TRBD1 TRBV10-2 CASSPDRVAGNTIYF TGCGCCAGCAGCCCGGACAGGGTAGCTGGAAACACCATATATTTT
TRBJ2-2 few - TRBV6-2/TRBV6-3 CASSYMATGELFF TGTGCCAGCAGTTACATGGCCACCGGGGAGCTGTTTTTT
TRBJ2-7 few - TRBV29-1 CSVGIRTDSYEQYF TGCAGCGTTGGTATCCGGACGGACTCCTACGAGCAGTACTTC
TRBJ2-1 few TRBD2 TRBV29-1 CSVRTSGGPYNEQFF TGCAGCGTTAGGACTAGCGGGGGTCCCTACAATGAGCAGTTCTTC
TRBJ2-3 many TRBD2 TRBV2 CASSDLWLTSGIDTQYF TGTGCCAGCAGTGACTTATGGTTGACTAGCGGGATAGATACGCAGTATTTT
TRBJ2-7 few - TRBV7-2 CASSHGQRSYEQYF TGTGCCAGCAGCCACGGACAGAGATCCTACGAGCAGTACTTC
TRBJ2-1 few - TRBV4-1 CASSQGGGAGAFYNEQFF TGCGCCAGCAGCCAAGGAGGAGGAGCGGGTGCCTTCTACAATGAGCAGTTCTTC
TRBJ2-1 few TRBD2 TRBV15 CATSRGLAGVSHEQFF TGTGCCACCAGCAGAGGGTTAGCGGGAGTTTCCCATGAGCAGTTCTTC
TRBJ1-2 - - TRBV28 CATALPGVKGYTF TGTGCCACCGCCCTCCCGGGAGTCAAGGGCTACACCTTC
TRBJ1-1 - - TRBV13 CASSSTRRRVNTEAFF TGTGCCAGCAGCTCAACTCGGAGGAGGGTCAACACTGAAGCTTTCTTT
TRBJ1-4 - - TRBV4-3 CASSFWGSEKLFF TGCGCCAGCAGCTTTTGGGGAAGCGAAAAACTGTTTTTT
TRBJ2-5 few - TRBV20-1 CSATQQETQYF TGCAGTGCTACCCAACAAGAGACCCAGTACTTC
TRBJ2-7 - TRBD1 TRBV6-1 CASVRDRGNYEQYF TGTGCCAGCGTAAGGGACAGGGGAAACTACGAGCAGTACTTC